Each of the 14 T cell receptor beta chains below was sequenced from the same sample in a study of T cell responses to AZD1222 COVID-19 vaccine. Generated by immunoSEQ multiplex PCR, the TCRdb table keeps only in-frame clones and is missing some. The table shows about 150,000 clones, with 90% occurring only once. The sequences come from peripheral blood, collected 28 days after the second AZD1222 dose. Every receptor here comes from an adult who received the AZD1222 COVID-19 vaccine.

Only a few counts were recorded for this clone. The chain carries TRBV7-9 and TRBJ2-3, with D uncertain. This CDR3 contains 13 residues. Trimming took off 7 bases at V and 6 bases at J, with 14 bases between the two ends. Germline V CDR1 and CDR2: SEHNR, FQNEAQ (reference sequence). CDR3 residues: CASKEVAGDTQYF. CDR3 DNA: TGTGCCAGCAAAGAGGTTGCCGGGGATACGCAGTATTTT. Filled out from reference TRBV7-9 and TRBJ2-3, the complete variable domain reads DTGVSQNPRHKITKRGQNVTFRCDPISEHNRLYWYRQTLGQGPEFLTYFQNEAQLEKSRLLSDRFSAERPKGSFSTLEIQRTEQGDSAMYLCASKEVAGDTQYFGPGTRLTVL.

The chain links TRBV6-1 to TRBJ1-1; weak D call: TRBD1 (5 bases). Per germline, CDR1 MNHNS and CDR2 SASEGT. Trimming shortened V by 3 bases and J by 2 bases, and 7 bases separated the two germline ends. The CDR3 covers 13 residues. The CDR3 nucleotides are TGTGCCAGCAGTGACGGGGGAAACACTGAAGCTTTCTTT. It yields the protein CASSDGGNTEAFF.

CDR3 sequence (DNA): TGTGCCAGCAGCCCTCCGTCCTCTAATGTGTTCACCTTC. Translation: CASSPPSSNVFTF. The J gene is TRBJ1-2, the V gene TRBV9, with D unclear. CDR1 is SGDLS, CDR2 YYNGEE, per germline. The length of the CDR3 is 13 residues. V shed 4 bases and J shed 13 bases, with 20 bases lying between them.

The genes are TRBV4-3 and TRBJ1-1, with no clear D. Deletions cut 4 bases from V and 10 bases from J, with 16 bases between. The CDR3 is 13 amino acids. In germline, CDR1 is LGHNA, CDR2 YSLEER. CDR3 in amino acids: CASSLSEGWGAFF. CDR3 bases: TGCGCCAGCAGCCTCTCCGAGGGCTGGGGAGCTTTCTTT.

This chain joins TRBV30 and TRBJ2-2; 7 bases line up with TRBD2. The CDR3 runs to 14 residues. Germline V gene sequence: CDR1 GTSNPN, CDR2 SVGIG (reference sequence). V trimming: 4 bases; J trimming: 1 base; junction bases outside the gene matches: 3. CDR3 in DNA: TGTGCCTGGATAGGGAGGGGGAACACCGGGGAGCTGTTTTTT. Encoded protein: CAWIGRGNTGELFF.

The CDR3 DNA is TGTGCCAGCACGTCGGGGCCCTACAATGAGCAGTTCTTC. Protein: CASTSGPYNEQFF. V is TRBV2 and J is TRBJ2-1; either TRBD1 or TRBD2 may fit D (5 bases each). Trimming took 7 bases from V and 2 from J, leaving 9 bases between them. The CDR3 totals 13 residues. Germline lookup yields CDR1 SNHLY and CDR2 FYNNEI.

The rearrangement uses TRBV19 and TRBJ1-4, with D possibly being TRBD1 (5 bases). In germline, CDR1 is LNHDA, CDR2 SQIVND (reference sequence). This CDR3 comprises 16 residues. Trimming shortened V by 3 bases and J by 2 bases, and 13 bases separated the two germline ends. The CDR3 DNA reads as TGTGCCAGTAGTATCCGCTCGGGGGGGACTAATGAAAAACTGTTTTTT. Amino acids: CASSIRSGGTNEKLFF.

The rearrangement uses TRBV5-4 and TRBJ1-3; D is undetermined. Trimming shortened V by 2 bases and J by 0 bases, and 9 bases separated the two germline ends. Germline V gives CDR1 SGHNT, CDR2 YYREEE (reference sequence). The CDR3 length is 15 residues. CDR3 residues: CASSFGLTSGNTIYF. The CDR3 coding sequence is TGTGCCAGCAGCTTTGGTCTGACCTCTGGAAACACCATATATTTT.

To note about this clone: This same CDR3 is encoded by further DNA sequences in the sample. The CDR3 DNA is TGTGCCAGCAGCCTTGATAACTATGGCTACACCTTC. It translates to CASSLDNYGYTF. V is TRBV5-4 and J is TRBJ1-2; no reliable D call. Germline V gene lookup returns CDR1 SGHNT and CDR2 YYREEE (reference sequence). The CDR3 extends over 12 amino acids. Trimming removed 4 bases at V and 1 base at J, with 5 bases between.

This chain links TRBV3-1 (or the pseudogene TRBV3-2) with TRBJ2-1; possible D gene TRBD2, 5 bases. Germline CDR1 reads LGHDT; CDR2 reads YNNKEL (reference sequence). V was pared by 4 bases and J by 9 bases, with 10 bases between. The CDR3 is 12 residues long. CDR3 sequence: CASSPPGGEQFF. In DNA, the CDR3 is TGTGCCAGCAGCCCCCCCGGAGGTGAGCAGTTCTTC.

The chain couples TRBV5-1 to TRBJ1-2, with 8 positions matching TRBD1. Germline-derived CDR1 and CDR2 are SGHRS and YFSETQ. The CDR3 length is 12 residues. V trimming: 2 bases; J trimming: 6 bases; junction bases outside the gene matches: 0. Here the CDR3 reads CASSLQGDGYTF. Written as DNA, the CDR3 is TGCGCCAGCAGCTTACAGGGGGATGGCTACACCTTC. Full variable domain (rest looked up from reference TRBV5-1 and TRBJ1-2): KAGVTQTPRYLIKTRGQQVTLSCSPISGHRSVSWYQQTPGQGLQFLFEYFSETQRNKGNFPGRFSGRQFSNSRSEMNVSTLELGDSALYLCASSLQGDGYTFGSGTRLTVV.

This clone appeared a single time. The CDR3 DNA is TGTGCCAGCGGGGGTCAGGGGGCGGCAACTAATGAAAAACTGTTTTTT. Its translation: CASGGQGAATNEKLFF. The V and J genes are TRBV28 and TRBJ1-4; TRBD1 agrees at 8 bases. Per germline, CDR1 MDHEN and CDR2 SYDVKM. Unmatched junction bases numbered 8, after V lost 8 bases and J lost 0 bases. This CDR3 is 16 amino acids long.

This chain connects TRBV6-5 to TRBJ2-5, with D possibly being TRBD2 (6 bases). Trimming took off 5 bases at V and 4 bases at J, with 17 bases between the two ends. This CDR3 spans 15 amino acids. Germline CDR1 reads MNHEY; CDR2 reads SVGAGI. CDR3 DNA sequence: TGTGCCAGCAGTCCAATTACCGGAGGGGCAGAGACCCAGTACTTC. Protein sequence: CASSPITGGAETQYF.

The chain combines TRBV15 with TRBJ2-5, with 8 bases aligning to TRBD1. Germline lookup yields CDR1 LNHNV and CDR2 YYDKDF (reference sequence). The CDR3 is 16 residues long. V lost 0 bases, J lost 2 bases, and 5 bases stayed unmatched. This chain's CDR3 is CATSRDLQGGQETQYF. The DNA for the CDR3 is TGTGCCACCAGCAGAGACCTACAGGGGGGTCAAGAGACCCAGTACTTC.